Listed here is a single T cell receptor (beta chain). V gave up 10 bases and J gave up 3 bases, with 18 bases separating them. CDR3 size: 14 residues. Per germline, CDR1 LNHDA and CDR2 SQIVND (reference sequence). This entry is derived from a study of blood T cell repertoires in COVID-19. Study background: The cDNA or gDNA used as material had been derived from T cells, B-cell-depleted T cells, or PBMCs.

Study processing details: Nucleated cell number was recorded as an estimate derived from reference gene primer amplification. Profiled with immunoSEQ multiplex PCR; TCRdb holds only in-frame clones, not every one. From that table come the V and J calls and clone size; the DNA was used to work out D and trimming. The table has 250,000 to 300,000 clones, around 90% seen once. The chain is built from TRBV19 and TRBJ1-1; the D gene is possibly TRBD1 (6 bases). This receptor was taken from a woman in her twenties or thirties who had recovered from COVID-19. Input material: PBMCs or T cells enriched from blood (not recorded which). CDR3 region: CATIRQVGDTEAFF. The CDR3 coding sequence is TGTGCCACTATCAGACAGGTCGGGGACACTGAAGCTTTCTTT.